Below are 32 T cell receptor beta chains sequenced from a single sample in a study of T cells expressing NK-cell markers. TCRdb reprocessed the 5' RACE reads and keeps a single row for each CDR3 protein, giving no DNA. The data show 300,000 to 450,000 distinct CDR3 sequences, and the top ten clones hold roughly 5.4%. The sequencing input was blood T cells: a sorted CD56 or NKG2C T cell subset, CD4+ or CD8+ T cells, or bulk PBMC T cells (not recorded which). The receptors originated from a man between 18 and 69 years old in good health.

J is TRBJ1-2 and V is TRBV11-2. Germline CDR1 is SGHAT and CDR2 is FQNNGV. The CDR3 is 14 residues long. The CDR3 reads CASSLVRAGNRYTF.

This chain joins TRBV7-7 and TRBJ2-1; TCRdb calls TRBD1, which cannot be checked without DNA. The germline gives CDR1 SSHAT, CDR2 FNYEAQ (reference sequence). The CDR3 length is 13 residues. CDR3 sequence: CASSLRQYNEQFF.

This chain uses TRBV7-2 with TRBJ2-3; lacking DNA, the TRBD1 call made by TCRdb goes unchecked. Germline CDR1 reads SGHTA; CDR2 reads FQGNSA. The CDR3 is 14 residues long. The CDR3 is CASSLVKAQGTQYF.

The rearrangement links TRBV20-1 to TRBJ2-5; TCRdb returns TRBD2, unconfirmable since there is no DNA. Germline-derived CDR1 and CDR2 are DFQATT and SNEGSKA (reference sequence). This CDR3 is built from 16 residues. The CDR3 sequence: CSASGLAGALQETQYF.

CDR3 loop: CASSQPLVGNTIYF. The chain links TRBV4-1 to TRBJ1-3. CDR3 size: 14 residues. The germline CDR1 and CDR2 sequences are MGHRA and YSYEKL.

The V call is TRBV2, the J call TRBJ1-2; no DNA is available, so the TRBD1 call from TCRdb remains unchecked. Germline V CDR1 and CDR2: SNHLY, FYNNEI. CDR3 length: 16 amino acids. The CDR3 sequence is CASRRGDRVNYYGYTF.

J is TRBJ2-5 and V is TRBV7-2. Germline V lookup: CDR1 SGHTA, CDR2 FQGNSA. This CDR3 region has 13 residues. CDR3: CASSLDLWETQYF.

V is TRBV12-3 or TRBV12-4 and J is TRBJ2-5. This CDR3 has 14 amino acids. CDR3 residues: CASSLLGSVETQYF.

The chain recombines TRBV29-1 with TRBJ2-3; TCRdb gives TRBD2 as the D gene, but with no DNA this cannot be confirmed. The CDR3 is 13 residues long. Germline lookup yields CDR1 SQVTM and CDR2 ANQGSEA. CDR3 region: CTTPGLGADTQYF.

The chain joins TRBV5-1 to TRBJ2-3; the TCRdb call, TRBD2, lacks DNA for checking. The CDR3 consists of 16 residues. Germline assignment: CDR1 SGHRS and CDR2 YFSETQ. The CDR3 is CASSRMGSGEVDTQYF.

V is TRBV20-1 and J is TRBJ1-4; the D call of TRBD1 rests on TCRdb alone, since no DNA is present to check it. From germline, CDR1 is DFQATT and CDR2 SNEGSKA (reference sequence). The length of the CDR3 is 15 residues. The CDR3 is CSARKGTGLNEKLFF.

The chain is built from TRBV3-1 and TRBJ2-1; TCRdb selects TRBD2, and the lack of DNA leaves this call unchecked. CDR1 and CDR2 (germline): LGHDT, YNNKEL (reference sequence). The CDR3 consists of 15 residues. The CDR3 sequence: CASSPLGGGGNEQFF.

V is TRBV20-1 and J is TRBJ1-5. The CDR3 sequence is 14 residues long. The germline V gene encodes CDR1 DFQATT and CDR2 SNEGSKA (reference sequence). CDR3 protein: CSALKGSGNQPQHF.

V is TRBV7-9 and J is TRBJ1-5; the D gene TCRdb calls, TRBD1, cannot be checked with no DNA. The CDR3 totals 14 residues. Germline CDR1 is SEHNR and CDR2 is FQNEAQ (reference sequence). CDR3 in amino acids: CASTSGDANQPQHF.

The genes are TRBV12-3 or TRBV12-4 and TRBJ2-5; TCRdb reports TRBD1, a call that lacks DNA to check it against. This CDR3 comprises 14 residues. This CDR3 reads CATYATGTGETQYF.

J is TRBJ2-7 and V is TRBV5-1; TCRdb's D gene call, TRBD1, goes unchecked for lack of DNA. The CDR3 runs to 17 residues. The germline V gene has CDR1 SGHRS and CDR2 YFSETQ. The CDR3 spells CASSLVSGPGTLYEQYF.

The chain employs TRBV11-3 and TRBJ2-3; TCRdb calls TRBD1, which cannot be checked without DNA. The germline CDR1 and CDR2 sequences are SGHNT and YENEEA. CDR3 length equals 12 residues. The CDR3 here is CASTPRRDTQYF.

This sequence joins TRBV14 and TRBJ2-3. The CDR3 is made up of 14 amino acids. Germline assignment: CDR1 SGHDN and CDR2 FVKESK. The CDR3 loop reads CASSQDLLADTQYF.

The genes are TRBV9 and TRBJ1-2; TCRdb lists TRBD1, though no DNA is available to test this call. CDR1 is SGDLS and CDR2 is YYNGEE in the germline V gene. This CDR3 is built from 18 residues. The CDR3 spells CASSPRTGAYKNNYGYTF.

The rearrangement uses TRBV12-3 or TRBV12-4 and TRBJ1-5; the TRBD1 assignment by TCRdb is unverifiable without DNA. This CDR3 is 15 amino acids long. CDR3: CASSTTGAYNQPQHF.

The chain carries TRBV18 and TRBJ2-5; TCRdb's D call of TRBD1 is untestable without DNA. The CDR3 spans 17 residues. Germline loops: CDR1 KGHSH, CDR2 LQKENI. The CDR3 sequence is CASSPYLQGQDQETQYF.

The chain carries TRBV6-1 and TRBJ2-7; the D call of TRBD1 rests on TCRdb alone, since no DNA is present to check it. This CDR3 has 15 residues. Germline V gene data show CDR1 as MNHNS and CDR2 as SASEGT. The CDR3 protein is CASSGPRQGTYEQYF.

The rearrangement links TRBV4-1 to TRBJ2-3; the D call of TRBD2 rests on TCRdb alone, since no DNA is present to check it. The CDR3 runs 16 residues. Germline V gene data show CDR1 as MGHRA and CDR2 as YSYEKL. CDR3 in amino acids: CASSQGAGGFTDTQYF.

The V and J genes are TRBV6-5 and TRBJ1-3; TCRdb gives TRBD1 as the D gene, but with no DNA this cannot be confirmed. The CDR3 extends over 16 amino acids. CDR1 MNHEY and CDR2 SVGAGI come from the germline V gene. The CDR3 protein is CASSYSSRGRENTIYF.

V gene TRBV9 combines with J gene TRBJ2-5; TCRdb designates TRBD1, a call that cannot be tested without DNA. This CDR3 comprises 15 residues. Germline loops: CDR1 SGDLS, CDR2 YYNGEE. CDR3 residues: CASSVASEPGETQYF.

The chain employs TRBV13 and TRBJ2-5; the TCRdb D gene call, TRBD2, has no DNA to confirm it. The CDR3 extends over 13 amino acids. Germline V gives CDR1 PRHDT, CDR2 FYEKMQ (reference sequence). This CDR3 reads CASSLLLGETQYF.

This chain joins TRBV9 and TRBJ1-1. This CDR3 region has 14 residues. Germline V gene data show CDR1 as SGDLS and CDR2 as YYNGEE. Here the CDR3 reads CASSVDGGHTEAFF.

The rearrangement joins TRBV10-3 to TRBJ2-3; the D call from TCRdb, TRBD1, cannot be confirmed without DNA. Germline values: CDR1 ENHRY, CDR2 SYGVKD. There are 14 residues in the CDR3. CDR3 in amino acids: CATAGTGDTDTQYF.

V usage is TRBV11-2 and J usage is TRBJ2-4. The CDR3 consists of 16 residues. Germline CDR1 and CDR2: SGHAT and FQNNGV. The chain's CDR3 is CASSLEYPRMGNIQYF.

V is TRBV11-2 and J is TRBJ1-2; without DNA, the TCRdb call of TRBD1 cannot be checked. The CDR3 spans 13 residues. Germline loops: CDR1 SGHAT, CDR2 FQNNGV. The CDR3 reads CASSRTRDYGYTF. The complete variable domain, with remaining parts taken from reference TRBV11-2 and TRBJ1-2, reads EAGVAQSPRYKIIEKRQSVAFWCNPISGHATLYWYQQILGQGPKLLIQFQNNGVVDDSQLPKDRFSAERLKGVDSTLKIQPAKLEDSAVYLCASSRTRDYGYTFGSGTRLTVV.

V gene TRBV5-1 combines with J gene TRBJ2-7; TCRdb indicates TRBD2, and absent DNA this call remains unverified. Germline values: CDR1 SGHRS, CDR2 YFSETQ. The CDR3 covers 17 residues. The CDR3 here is CASSFRIGSQGSYEQYF.

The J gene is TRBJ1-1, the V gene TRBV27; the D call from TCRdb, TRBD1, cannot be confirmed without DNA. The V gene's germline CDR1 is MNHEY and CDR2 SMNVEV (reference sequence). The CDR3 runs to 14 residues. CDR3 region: CASSRQGEVTEAFF.